This TCR beta chain was recorded in a study of radiotherapy plus CTLA-4 blockade in lung cancer. The CDR3 totals 16 residues. CDR1 and CDR2 from the germline V gene are LNHNV and YYDKDF (reference sequence). Generated by immunoSEQ multiplex PCR, the TCRdb table keeps only in-frame clones and is missing some. This sample has approximately 52,000 clones, with around 79% found just once. The study's findings and limits: Blood-borne expansion of tumor-derived TCR clones followed radiotherapy plus ipilimumab.

This clone came up a few times. The antigen is undetermined. Compared with germline, one end of the junction differs, possibly owing to a read error. The clonotype originates from a human donor with non-small cell lung cancer who had a complete response to radiotherapy plus ipilimumab. The sample here was peripheral blood, taken from a patient treated with radiotherapy plus ipilimumab. V is TRBV15 and J is TRBJ2-6, with unresolved D. The CDR3 region is CATSGESLSGANVLTF. CDR3 in DNA: TGTGCCACCAGCGGAGAAAGCCTCTCTGGGGCCAACGTCCTGACTTTC. Drawing the rest from reference TRBV15 and TRBJ2-6, the complete variable domain is DAMVIQNPRYQVTQFGKPVTLSCSQTLNHNVMYWYQQKSSQAPKLLFHYYDKDFNNEADTPDNFQSRRPNTSFCFLDIRSPGLGDTAMYLCATSGESLSGANVLTFGAGSRLTVL.